Each of the 21 T cell receptor beta chains below was sequenced from the same sample in a study of blood T cell repertoires in COVID-19. Measured with immunoSEQ multiplex PCR; TCRdb has only the in-frame clones, and not every one. This sample yields about 300,000 clones, of which 84% are seen a single time; more than 1.1% belongs to the top ten. What was sequenced was peripheral blood. These receptors were taken from a human donor with COVID-19, enrolled during active disease. The donor label of this sample is uncertain.

The chain links TRBV7-9 to TRBJ1-2, with D unresolved. CDR1 and CDR2 (germline): SEHNR, FQNEAQ (reference sequence). The CDR3 length is 15 residues. Trimming took off 3 bases at V and 0 bases at J, with 11 bases between the two ends. The CDR3 spells CASSFTGRANYGYTF. In DNA, the CDR3 is TGTGCCAGCAGCTTCACGGGGAGAGCTAACTATGGCTACACCTTC.

V usage is TRBV11-3 and J usage is TRBJ2-1; 9 bases match TRBD2. This CDR3 is built from 16 residues. Germline-derived CDR1 and CDR2 are SGHNT and YENEEA. Unmatched junction bases numbered 8, after V lost 5 bases and J lost 3 bases. The CDR3, as DNA: TGTGCCAGCAGCCTGGGGCTAGCGGGAAGCTACAATGAGCAGTTCTTC. Encoded protein: CASSLGLAGSYNEQFF.

This clone was counted a single time. The chain has TRBV6-2 or TRBV6-3 and TRBJ2-1; 7 bases map to TRBD2. The CDR3 has 15 residues. Trimming took 3 bases from V and 4 from J; bases not matched to a gene: 6. CDR1 and CDR2 (germline): MNHEY, SVGEGT. CDR3 sequence (DNA): TGTGCCAGCAGTTATTACAGCGGGGAATACAATGAGCAGTTCTTC. Protein product: CASSYYSGEYNEQFF.

This clone has only a few counts. The V call is TRBV2, the J call TRBJ1-4; a weak D match, TRBD1 (5 bases). V lost 4 bases to trimming and J lost 5 bases, with 11 bases between them. Germline V CDR1 and CDR2: SNHLY, FYNNEI. The CDR3 is 14 amino acids. CDR3 in DNA: TGTGCCAGCAGTGGGAGGGGTAACAATGAAAAACTGTTTTTT. Protein: CASSGRGNNEKLFF.

The chain couples TRBV10-3 to TRBJ1-3; D call uncertain. Germline V CDR1 and CDR2: ENHRY, SYGVKD. Trimming took 8 bases from V and 2 from J, leaving 10 bases between them. This CDR3 is 13 amino acids long. The chain's CDR3 is CAIGETAGNTIYF. The CDR3 DNA reads as TGTGCCATCGGGGAGACTGCTGGAAACACCATATATTTT.

The rearrangement joins TRBV29-1 to TRBJ2-5; 8 bases fit TRBD1. There are 12 residues in the CDR3. The J segment lost 4 bases and the V segment lost 5 bases, leaving 3 bases of the junction unmatched. Germline assignment: CDR1 SQVTM and CDR2 ANQGSEA. CDR3 nucleotide sequence: TGCAGCGTTATCCAGGGGGCAGAGACCCAGTACTTC. Translated, it gives CSVIQGAETQYF.

The rearrangement uses TRBV3-1 (or the pseudogene TRBV3-2) and TRBJ2-1; 12 bases are a match to TRBD2. The junction had 6 bases not matched to a gene; V was cut back by 1 base and J by 8 bases. This CDR3 is built from 16 residues. Germline values: CDR1 LGHDT, CDR2 YNNKEL (reference sequence). CDR3 in DNA: TGTGCCAGCAGCCAAGTTCGACTAGCGGGAGTGCATGAGCAGTTCTTC. Translating gives CASSQVRLAGVHEQFF.

The V call is TRBV6-2 or TRBV6-3, the J call TRBJ2-5; 7 bases match TRBD1. Germline-derived CDR1 and CDR2 are MNHEY and SVGEGT. CDR3 length: 14 amino acids. With V trimmed by 3 bases and J by 5 bases, 6 bases remained unmatched. Here the CDR3 DNA reads TGTGCCAGCAGTTATGGACAGGTGGGGGAGACCCAGTACTTC. Translation: CASSYGQVGETQYF.

The chain joins TRBV4-1 to TRBJ1-2; D gene unclear. The CDR3 is 15 amino acids. Trimming took 1 base from V and 0 from J, leaving 9 bases between them. Germline V lookup: CDR1 MGHRA, CDR2 YSYEKL. This chain's CDR3 is CASSQGSPANYGYTF. CDR3 coding DNA: TGCGCCAGCAGCCAAGGGAGCCCAGCTAACTATGGCTACACCTTC.

This chain uses TRBV28 with TRBJ2-7; TRBD2 matches at 8 bases. CDR3 length: 15 amino acids. Germline CDR1 is MDHEN and CDR2 is SYDVKM. The V and J ends lost 5 bases and 0 bases, in that order; junction bases with no gene match: 6. The CDR3, as DNA: TGTGCCAGCAGTCGGAGCGGGAGTCGCTCCTACGAGCAGTACTTC. It codes for CASSRSGSRSYEQYF. The full variable domain, in which reference TRBV28 and TRBJ2-7 provide the parts outside the CDR3, is DVKVTQSSRYLVKRTGEKVFLECVQDMDHENMFWYRQDPGLGLRLIYFSYDVKMKEKGDIPEGYSVSREKKERFSLILESASTNQTSMYLCASSRSGSRSYEQYFGPGTRLTVT.

V is TRBV6-4 and J is TRBJ1-1; no clear D gene. V was cut by 2 bases and J by 3 bases, with 16 bases left in between. CDR1 and CDR2 (germline): MRHNA, SNTAGT. The CDR3 has 16 amino acids. The CDR3 coding sequence is TGTGCCAGCAGTGACAGGGTAGCGCGGTGGGACACTGAAGCTTTCTTT. This encodes CASSDRVARWDTEAFF.

This clone was detected only once. The gene calls are TRBV7-2 and TRBJ2-3; D unresolved. Deletions cut 1 base from V and 0 bases from J, with 11 bases between. Germline CDR1 reads SGHTA; CDR2 reads FQGNSA. This CDR3 comprises 16 residues. In DNA, the CDR3 is TGTGCCAGCAGCTTAGTAGCCCAGCCTAGCACAGATACGCAGTATTTT. This codes for CASSLVAQPSTDTQYF.

V usage is TRBV5-1 and J usage is TRBJ1-1; D possibly corresponds to TRBD1 (5 bases). Trimming removed 4 bases at V and 2 bases at J, with 15 bases between. The CDR3 covers 15 residues. Germline V gene data show CDR1 as SGHRS and CDR2 as YFSETQ. In DNA, the CDR3 is TGCGCCAGCAGCGACGGATCGGGACTTAACACTGAAGCTTTCTTT. Protein product: CASSDGSGLNTEAFF. Combining the CDR3 with reference TRBV5-1 and TRBJ1-1 gives the whole variable domain KAGVTQTPRYLIKTRGQQVTLSCSPISGHRSVSWYQQTPGQGLQFLFEYFSETQRNKGNFPGRFSGRQFSNSRSEMNVSTLELGDSALYLCASSDGSGLNTEAFFGQGTRLTVV.

V gene TRBV6-5 combines with J gene TRBJ2-5, with D perhaps matching TRBD1 (5 bases). V lost 2 bases, J lost 1 base, and 11 bases lay in between. This CDR3 contains 15 residues. Germline lookup yields CDR1 MNHEY and CDR2 SVGAGI. The CDR3 DNA is TGTGCCAGCAGTTACGGGGCAGAGATCCAAGAGACCCAGTACTTC. As protein: CASSYGAEIQETQYF.

The chain combines TRBV18 with TRBJ1-2; 7 bases fit TRBD1. Germline assignment: CDR1 KGHSH and CDR2 LQKENI. Germline trimming cut 2 bases from V and 6 bases from J; bases unmatched to any gene: 3. This CDR3 has 13 amino acids. The CDR3 nucleotides read TGTGCCAGCTCACCATCCGGGACAGATGGCTACACCTTC. The encoded protein is CASSPSGTDGYTF.

The chain combines TRBV7-2 with TRBJ2-5, with 11 bases aligning to TRBD2. With 5 bases clipped from V and 5 bases from J, the junction kept 16 bases outside the gene matches. CDR3 size: 18 residues. Per the germline V gene, CDR1 is SGHTA and CDR2 is FQGNSA. CDR3 amino acids: CASSTQTSGIGGVETQYF. The CDR3 region has the DNA TGTGCCAGCAGCACGCAGACTAGCGGGATTGGGGGGGTGGAGACCCAGTACTTC.

To note about this clone: With a much larger clone just one base away, this may be a read error. Other DNA variants within this sample encode the same CDR3. The chain uses TRBV7-9 and TRBJ1-4; the D is unclear. Germline V gene data show CDR1 as SEHNR and CDR2 as FQNEAQ (reference sequence). The CDR3 has 15 residues. Here the CDR3 DNA reads TGTGCCAGCAGCTTAGTGGCAGGTTATAATGAAAAATTGTTTTTT. It is translated as CASSLVAGYNEKLFF.

Regarding this clone: Distinct nucleotide sequences in the sample also encode this CDR3. The V and J genes are TRBV5-1 and TRBJ1-2; the match to TRBD1 covers 9 bases. Germline assignment: CDR1 SGHRS and CDR2 YFSETQ. The CDR3 length is 15 residues. V trimming: 4 bases; J trimming: 0 bases; junction bases outside the gene matches: 4. This CDR3 reads CASSVGDRANYGYTF. In DNA form, the CDR3 reads TGCGCCAGCAGCGTAGGGGACAGGGCTAACTATGGCTACACCTTC.

The chain joins TRBV4-1 to TRBJ1-5; TRBD1 matches 7 bases. The CDR3 spans 15 residues. Trimming took 4 bases from V and 3 from J; bases not matched to a gene: 6. Germline V CDR1 and CDR2: MGHRA, YSYEKL. The CDR3 region is CASSPRTGVNQPQHF. The CDR3 DNA sequence: TGCGCCAGCAGCCCTAGGACAGGCGTCAATCAGCCCCAGCATTTT.

The chain is built from TRBV9 and TRBJ2-3, with D perhaps matching TRBD1 (7 bases). CDR1 is SGDLS and CDR2 is YYNGEE in the germline V gene. With 0 bases removed from V and 0 bases from J, the gap between germline ends came to 20 bases. This CDR3 spans 19 amino acids. The CDR3 DNA follows: TGTGCCAGCAGCGTAGCCCGCCAGGGGGGCGGCGCTAGCACAGATACGCAGTATTTT. Translated, it gives CASSVARQGGGASTDTQYF.

V and J are TRBV28 and TRBJ2-3; D is possibly TRBD2 (5 bases). V dropped 2 bases and J dropped 8 bases, with 8 bases sitting between them. Germline CDR1 and CDR2: MDHEN and SYDVKM. CDR3 length equals 12 residues. CDR3 in amino acids: CASSLRTATQYF. CDR3 in DNA: TGTGCCAGCAGTTTAAGGACTGCTACGCAGTATTTT. Complete variable domain (other parts from reference TRBV28 and TRBJ2-3): DVKVTQSSRYLVKRTGEKVFLECVQDMDHENMFWYRQDPGLGLRLIYFSYDVKMKEKGDIPEGYSVSREKKERFSLILESASTNQTSMYLCASSLRTATQYFGPGTRLTVL.